This is a list of T cell receptor beta chains from one sample in a study of regulatory T cells in long-lasting Graves disease. TCRdb re-called the multiplex PCR reads through MiXCR, storing one row per CDR3 protein. The table has just over 600,000 distinct CDR3 sequences, roughly 16% seen once. Separately, the same data were catalogued under a study of T cells in Graves' hyperthyroidism and ophthalmopathy.

Sequenced here: peripheral blood mononuclear cells (PBMCs), sampled at new diagnosis, from a patient treated with antithyroid drugs. The source is a woman aged 30 to 39 with Graves disease. CDR3s include the opening cysteine and the closing phenylalanine or tryptophan. Fields, in order: CDR3 protein, CDR3 DNA, D gene, J gene, V gene, clone size. D genes are given only for firm matches. Not all rows give a size; the values are once, few, many and, for expanded clones, a class.

CDR3: CASSISRDYGYTF; DNA: TGTGCCAGTAGTATAAGCAGGGACTATGGCTACACCTTC; D: NA; J: TRBJ1-2; V: TRBV19; size: many
CDR3: CASSLMANLGDTQYF; DNA: TGTGCCAGCAGCTTAATGGCAAACCTAGGGGATACGCAGTATTTT; D: NA; J: TRBJ2-3; V: TRBV7-3; size: many
CDR3: CASSLGPFPSVDSYNEQFF; DNA: TGTGCCAGCAGCTTAGGTCCTTTTCCTAGCGTTGACTCCTACAATGAGCAGTTCTTC; D: NA; J: TRBJ2-1; V: TRBV13; size: few
CDR3: CASSPLGGSFNNEQFF; DNA: TGTGCCAGCAGCCCCCTAGGCGGGAGTTTCAACAATGAGCAGTTCTTC; D: TRBD2; J: TRBJ2-1; V: TRBV7-9; size: many
CDR3: CASCPDRVTYEQYF; DNA: TGTGCCAGCTGTCCGGACAGGGTAACATACGAGCAGTACTTC; D: TRBD1; J: TRBJ2-7; V: TRBV28; size: NA
CDR3: CATSDLAGDTGELFF; DNA: TGTGCCACCAGTGATCTAGCGGGAGACACCGGGGAGCTGTTTTTT; D: TRBD2; J: TRBJ2-2; V: TRBV24-1; size: many
CDR3: CASSLGRAEVDEQFF; DNA: TGCGCCAGCAGCTTAGGGAGGGCGGAGGTTGATGAGCAGTTCTTC; D: TRBD2; J: TRBJ2-1; V: TRBV5-1; size: few
CDR3: CSASTQHLNYGYTF; DNA: TGCAGTGCTAGTACCCAACACCTTAACTATGGCTACACCTTC; D: NA; J: TRBJ1-2; V: TRBV20-1; size: few
CDR3: CASSVDRAYTQYF; DNA: TGTGCCAGCAGTGTGGACAGAGCCTATACGCAGTATTTT; D: NA; J: TRBJ2-3; V: TRBV6-1; size: NA
CDR3: CASSKEPGRWEVEPQHF; DNA: TGTGCCAGTAGCAAGGAACCAGGCCGGTGGGAGGTTGAGCCCCAGCATTTT; D: NA; J: TRBJ1-5; V: TRBV19; size: many
CDR3: CASTAGGSPTGELFF; DNA: TGTGCCAGTACTGCGGGAGGGTCTCCCACCGGGGAGCTGTTTTTT; D: TRBD2; J: TRBJ2-2; V: TRBV19; size: NA
CDR3: CASSLSGMVTEAFF; DNA: TGTGCCAGCAGTTTATCGGGGATGGTCACTGAAGCTTTCTTT; D: NA; J: TRBJ1-1; V: TRBV27; size: many
CDR3: CASSRSSGGTNEKLFF; DNA: TGTGCCAGCAGCCGGTCTTCGGGGGGCACTAATGAAAAACTGTTTTTT; D: NA; J: TRBJ1-4; V: TRBV28; size: many
CDR3: CASSEIGGDGNTIYF; DNA: TGTGCCAGCAGTGAAATAGGAGGGGATGGAAACACCATATATTTT; D: NA; J: TRBJ1-3; V: TRBV6-1; size: many
CDR3: CASVLAGTDTQYF; DNA: TGTGCCAGCGTCTTAGCGGGTACCGATACGCAGTATTTT; D: TRBD2; J: TRBJ2-3; V: TRBV28; size: many
CDR3: CATSWRSGQGTYEQYF; DNA: TGTGCCACCAGCTGGAGGTCGGGACAGGGGACCTACGAGCAGTACTTC; D: TRBD1; J: TRBJ2-7; V: TRBV15; size: many
CDR3: CASSSQHALYYGYTF; DNA: TGTGCCAGCAGCTCCCAACATGCTCTTTACTATGGCTACACCTTC; D: NA; J: TRBJ1-2; V: TRBV7-4; size: few
CDR3: CASSRGGSYNSPLHF; DNA: TGTGCCAGCAGTCGGGGAGGCTCCTATAATTCACCCCTCCACTTT; D: NA; J: TRBJ1-6; V: TRBV14; size: few
CDR3: CASSQVPGGTEAFF; DNA: TGCGCCAGCAGCCAAGTCCCAGGGGGCACTGAAGCTTTCTTT; D: TRBD1; J: TRBJ1-1; V: TRBV11-2; size: few
CDR3: CASGSPLQGDRITEAFF; DNA: TGTGCTAGTGGTTCCCCGTTGCAGGGGGATCGGATCACTGAAGCTTTCTTT; D: TRBD1; J: TRBJ1-1; V: TRBV12-5; size: many
CDR3: CASSLAGRYEAFF; DNA: TGCGCCAGCAGCTTGGCCGGCAGATATGAAGCTTTCTTT; D: NA; J: TRBJ1-1; V: TRBV5-1; size: NA
CDR3: CASSLATGTYEQYF; DNA: TGTGCCAGCAGCTTAGCGACAGGGACCTACGAGCAGTACTTC; D: TRBD1; J: TRBJ2-7; V: TRBV7-2; size: many
CDR3: CAWTTKGQGAGNSPLHF; DNA: TGTGCCTGGACCACCAAAGGACAGGGGGCTGGGAATTCACCCCTCCACTTT; D: TRBD1; J: TRBJ1-6; V: TRBV30; size: NA
CDR3: CATSDSGWNYGYTF; DNA: TGTGCCACCAGTGATTCCGGTTGGAACTATGGCTACACCTTC; D: NA; J: TRBJ1-2; V: TRBV24-1; size: many
CDR3: CASSSLGGSYEQYF; DNA: TGTGCCAGCAGTTCGCTCGGGGGCTCCTACGAGCAGTACTTC; D: NA; J: TRBJ2-7; V: TRBV28; size: many
CDR3: CASSMTGGRNTQYF; DNA: TGTGCCAGCAGCATGACAGGGGGGAGAAATACGCAGTATTTT; D: TRBD1; J: TRBJ2-3; V: TRBV7-9; size: many
CDR3: CATSDFRTGGTGELFF; DNA: TGTGCCACCAGTGATTTCAGGACAGGGGGGACCGGGGAGCTGTTTTTT; D: TRBD1; J: TRBJ2-2; V: TRBV24-1; size: NA
CDR3: CSARGGRESDEQYF; DNA: TGCAGTGCTAGGGGTGGGAGAGAGTCGGACGAGCAGTACTTC; D: NA; J: TRBJ2-7; V: TRBV20-1; size: NA
CDR3: CASSHKLAVETQYF; DNA: TGTGCCAGCAGCCATAAACTAGCGGTAGAGACCCAGTACTTC; D: TRBD2; J: TRBJ2-5; V: TRBV14; size: few
CDR3: CASSSGGDQPQHF; DNA: TGTGCCAGCAGTAGCGGGGGGGATCAGCCCCAGCATTTT; D: NA; J: TRBJ1-5; V: TRBV3-1; size: NA
CDR3: CASTLGTGAYNEQFF; DNA: TGTGCCAGCACCTTGGGGACAGGCGCCTACAATGAGCAGTTCTTC; D: TRBD1; J: TRBJ2-1; V: TRBV12-3/TRBV12-4; size: many
CDR3: CASSIVPGTGANVLTF; DNA: TGTGCCAGTAGTATAGTACCCGGGACTGGGGCCAACGTCCTGACTTTC; D: NA; J: TRBJ2-6; V: TRBV19; size: few
CDR3: CASSTLRTGDRLGYTF; DNA: TGTGCCAGTAGTACCCTAAGAACAGGGGACCGTCTTGGCTACACCTTC; D: TRBD1; J: TRBJ1-2; V: TRBV19; size: NA
CDR3: CASSVGLFYEQYF; DNA: TGTGCCAGCAGCGTAGGACTTTTCTACGAGCAGTACTTC; D: NA; J: TRBJ2-7; V: TRBV9; size: NA
CDR3: CSVERGGGKLFF; DNA: TGCAGCGTTGAAAGGGGTGGAGGAAAACTGTTTTTT; D: NA; J: TRBJ1-4; V: TRBV29-1; size: NA
CDR3: CASSYRLDTQYF; DNA: TGTGCCAGCAGCTATAGATTAGATACGCAGTATTTT; D: NA; J: TRBJ2-3; V: TRBV2; size: many
CDR3: CASSPLDGVGYGYTF; DNA: TGCGCCAGCAGCCCACTTGACGGGGTGGGCTATGGCTACACCTTC; D: NA; J: TRBJ1-2; V: TRBV5-5; size: NA
CDR3: CASSDRQFSNQPQHF; DNA: TGTGCCAGCAGTGACCGACAGTTTAGCAATCAGCCCCAGCATTTT; D: NA; J: TRBJ1-5; V: TRBV6-1; size: many
CDR3: CASSPLATNEKLFF; DNA: TGTGCCAGCTCACCTCTCGCAACTAATGAAAAACTGTTTTTT; D: NA; J: TRBJ1-4; V: TRBV18; size: many
CDR3: CASSLGLAENYEQYF; DNA: TGTGCCAGCAGTTTAGGACTAGCGGAGAACTACGAGCAGTACTTC; D: TRBD2; J: TRBJ2-7; V: TRBV28; size: many
CDR3: CASRTTGTGGGIYEQYF; DNA: TGTGCCAGCAGAACGACCGGGACAGGGGGGGGGATCTACGAGCAGTACTTC; D: TRBD1; J: TRBJ2-7; V: TRBV6-1; size: few
CDR3: CASTLGGVGYTEAFF; DNA: TGTGCCAGCACCTTAGGGGGCGTAGGGTACACTGAAGCTTTCTTT; D: TRBD1; J: TRBJ1-1; V: TRBV28; size: NA
CDR3: CATSRGPQEKLFF; DNA: TGTGCCACCAGCAGGGGCCCACAGGAAAAACTGTTTTTT; D: NA; J: TRBJ1-4; V: TRBV15; size: few
CDR3: CASRPPGVNQPQHF; DNA: TGTGCCAGCAGACCTCCAGGGGTGAATCAGCCCCAGCATTTT; D: NA; J: TRBJ1-5; V: TRBV28; size: few
CDR3: CASSFEGPGSPLHF; DNA: TGCGCCAGCAGCTTTGAAGGACCCGGTTCACCCCTCCACTTT; D: NA; J: TRBJ1-6; V: TRBV5-1; size: NA
CDR3: CASSFSADTQYF; DNA: TGTGCCAGCAGTTTTAGCGCAGATACGCAGTATTTT; D: NA; J: TRBJ2-3; V: TRBV7-9; size: many
CDR3: CASKLYLETYNEQFF; DNA: TGTGCCAGCAAACTGTATCTGGAGACCTACAATGAGCAGTTCTTC; D: NA; J: TRBJ2-1; V: TRBV5-5; size: few
CDR3: CASSYANKDRRYEKLFF; DNA: TGTGCCAGCAGTTACGCAAATAAGGACAGGAGATATGAAAAACTGTTTTTT; D: TRBD1; J: TRBJ1-4; V: TRBV6-5; size: many
CDR3: CASSFLESSTEAFF; DNA: TGTGCCAGCAGTTTTCTTGAAAGTTCAACTGAAGCTTTCTTT; D: NA; J: TRBJ1-1; V: TRBV12-3/TRBV12-4; size: NA
CDR3: CAWSPWDLRRSSGQYF; DNA: TGTGCCTGGAGTCCATGGGACCTACGCCGTAGTTCCGGGCAGTACTTC; D: NA; J: TRBJ2-7; V: TRBV30; size: many
CDR3: CASSWTGESYEQYF; DNA: TGTGCCAGCAGCTGGACAGGGGAAAGCTACGAGCAGTACTTC; D: TRBD1; J: TRBJ2-7; V: TRBV28; size: many
CDR3: CASSGALTRADNSPLHF; DNA: TGTGCCAGCAGTGGGGCCTTAACCAGGGCTGATAATTCACCCCTCCACTTT; D: NA; J: TRBJ1-6; V: TRBV27; size: many
CDR3: CASSLAVLKETQYF; DNA: TGTGCCAGCAGCTTAGCGGTCCTTAAAGAGACCCAGTACTTC; D: NA; J: TRBJ2-5; V: TRBV7-9; size: few
CDR3: CAISEEPWGRNSPLHF; DNA: TGTGCCATCAGTGAAGAGCCGTGGGGTCGTAATTCACCCCTCCACTTT; D: NA; J: TRBJ1-6; V: TRBV10-3; size: many
CDR3: CSFYGSGNTIYF; DNA: TGCAGCTTTTATGGCTCTGGAAACACCATATATTTT; D: NA; J: TRBJ1-3; V: TRBV29-1; size: NA
CDR3: CSGRGGSNQPQHF; DNA: TGCAGTGGCCGGGGGGGTAGCAATCAGCCCCAGCATTTT; D: NA; J: TRBJ1-5; V: TRBV20-1; size: NA
CDR3: CSANGYRDSQETQYF; DNA: TGCAGTGCTAACGGATACCGGGACAGCCAAGAGACCCAGTACTTC; D: TRBD1; J: TRBJ2-5; V: TRBV20-1; size: NA
CDR3: CSVERPLSSYNEQFF; DNA: TGCAGCGTTGAGCGACCGCTGAGCTCCTACAATGAGCAGTTCTTC; D: NA; J: TRBJ2-1; V: TRBV29-1; size: few